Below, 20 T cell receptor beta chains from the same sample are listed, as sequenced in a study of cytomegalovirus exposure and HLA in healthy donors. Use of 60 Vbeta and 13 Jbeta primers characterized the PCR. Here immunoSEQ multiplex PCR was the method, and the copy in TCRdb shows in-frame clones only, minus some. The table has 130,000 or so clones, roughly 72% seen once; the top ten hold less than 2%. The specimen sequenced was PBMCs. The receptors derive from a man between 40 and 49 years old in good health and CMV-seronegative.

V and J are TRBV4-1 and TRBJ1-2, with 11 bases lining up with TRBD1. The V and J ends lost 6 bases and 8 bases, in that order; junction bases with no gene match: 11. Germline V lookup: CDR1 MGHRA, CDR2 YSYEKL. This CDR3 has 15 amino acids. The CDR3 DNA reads TGCGCCAGCAGGGGATCTGGACAGGGGGCCTGGGGCTACACCTTC. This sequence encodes CASRGSGQGAWGYTF.

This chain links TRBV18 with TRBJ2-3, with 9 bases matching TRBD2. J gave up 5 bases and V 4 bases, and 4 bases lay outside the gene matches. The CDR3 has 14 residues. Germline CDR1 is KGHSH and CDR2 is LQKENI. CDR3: CASSLRTSEDTQYF. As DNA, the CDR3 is TGTGCCAGCTCACTCCGGACTAGCGAAGATACGCAGTATTTT.

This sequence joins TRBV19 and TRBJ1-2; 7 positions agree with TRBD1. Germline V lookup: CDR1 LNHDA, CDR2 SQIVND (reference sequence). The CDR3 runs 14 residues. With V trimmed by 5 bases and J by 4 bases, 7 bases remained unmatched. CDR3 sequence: CASSVQGDPYGYTF. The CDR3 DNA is TGTGCCAGTAGTGTCCAGGGGGACCCCTATGGCTACACCTTC.

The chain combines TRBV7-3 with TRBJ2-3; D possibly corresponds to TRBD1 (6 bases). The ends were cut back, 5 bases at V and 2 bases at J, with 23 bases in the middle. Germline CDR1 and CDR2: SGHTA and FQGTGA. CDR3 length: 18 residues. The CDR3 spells CASSQTRQVMPNTDTQYF. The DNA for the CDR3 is TGTGCCAGCAGCCAAACCCGACAGGTAATGCCCAACACAGATACGCAGTATTTT.

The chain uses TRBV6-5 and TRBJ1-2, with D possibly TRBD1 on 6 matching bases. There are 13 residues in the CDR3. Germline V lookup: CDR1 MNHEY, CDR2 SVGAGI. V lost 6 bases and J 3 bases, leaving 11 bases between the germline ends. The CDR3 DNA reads TGTGCCAGCAGCCTGGACAGCTACTATGGCTACACCTTC. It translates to CASSLDSYYGYTF.

CDR3 nucleotide sequence: TGCGCCAGCAGCCAAGGACAGGGGGCTGTCTACGAGCAGTACTTC. Protein product: CASSQGQGAVYEQYF. This chain uses TRBV4-1 with TRBJ2-7; 10 bases are shared with TRBD1. J was trimmed by 3 bases and V by 1 base; bases with no gene match: 3. CDR1 MGHRA and CDR2 YSYEKL come from the germline V gene. The length of the CDR3 is 15 residues.

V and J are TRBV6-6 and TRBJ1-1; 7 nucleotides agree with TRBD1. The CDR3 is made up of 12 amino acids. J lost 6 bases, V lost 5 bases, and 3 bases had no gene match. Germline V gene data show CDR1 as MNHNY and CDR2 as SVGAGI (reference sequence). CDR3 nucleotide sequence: TGTGCCAGCAGTCGACAGGGTGCTGAAGCTTTCTTT. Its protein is CASSRQGAEAFF.

Here the CDR3 DNA reads TGCGCCAGCAGCCAATCCGGGACAGGGGGCGAGCAGTACTTC. It codes for CASSQSGTGGEQYF. The gene calls are TRBV4-1 and TRBJ2-7; 11 bases are shared with TRBD1. Germline V gene data show CDR1 as MGHRA and CDR2 as YSYEKL. The CDR3 is 14 amino acids. V gave up 2 bases and J gave up 6 bases; unmatched junction bases: 3.

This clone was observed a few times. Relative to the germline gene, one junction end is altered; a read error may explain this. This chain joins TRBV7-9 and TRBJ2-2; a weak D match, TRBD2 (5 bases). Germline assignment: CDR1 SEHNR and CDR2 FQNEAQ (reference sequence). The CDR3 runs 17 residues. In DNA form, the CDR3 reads TGTTCCAGCAGCTTAGCGTTAGGTCCCGCCGGGACCGGGGAGCTGTTTTTT. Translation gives CSSSLALGPAGTGELFF.

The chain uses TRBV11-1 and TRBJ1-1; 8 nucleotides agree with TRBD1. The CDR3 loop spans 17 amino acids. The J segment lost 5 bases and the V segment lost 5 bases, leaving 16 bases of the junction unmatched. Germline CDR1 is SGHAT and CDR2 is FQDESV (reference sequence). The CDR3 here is CASSRTGTGGGVTEAFF. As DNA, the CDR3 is TGTGCCAGCAGCAGAACCGGGACAGGCGGGGGTGTGACTGAAGCTTTCTTT.

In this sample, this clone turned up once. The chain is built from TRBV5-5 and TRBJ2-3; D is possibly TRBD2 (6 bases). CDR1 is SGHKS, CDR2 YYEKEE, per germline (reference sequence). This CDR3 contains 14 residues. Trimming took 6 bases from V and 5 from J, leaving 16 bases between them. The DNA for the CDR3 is TGTGCCAGCACCCTGGGCGGGGTAGGAGATACGCAGTATTTT. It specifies CASTLGGVGDTQYF.

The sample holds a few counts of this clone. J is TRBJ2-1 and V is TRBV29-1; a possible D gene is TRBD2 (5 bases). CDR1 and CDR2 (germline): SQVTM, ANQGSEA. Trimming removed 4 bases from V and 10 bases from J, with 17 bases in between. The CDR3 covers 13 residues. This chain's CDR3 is CSVALAPFPEQFF. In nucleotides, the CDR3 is TGCAGCGTTGCGCTAGCTCCCTTCCCCGAGCAGTTCTTC.

CDR3 in amino acids: CASSPGTGTYEQYF. CDR3 coding DNA: TGTGCCAGCAGTCCCGGGACAGGTACCTACGAGCAGTACTTC. This chain links TRBV28 with TRBJ2-7, with TRBD1 matching over 8 bases. This CDR3 is built from 14 residues. Per germline, CDR1 MDHEN and CDR2 SYDVKM. V shed 5 bases and J 2 bases; nucleotides not matched to a gene: 5.

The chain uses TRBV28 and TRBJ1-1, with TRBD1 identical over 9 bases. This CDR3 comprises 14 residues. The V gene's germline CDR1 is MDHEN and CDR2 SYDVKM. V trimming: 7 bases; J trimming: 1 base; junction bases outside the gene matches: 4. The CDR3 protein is CASKPGQGNTEAFF. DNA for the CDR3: TGTGCCAGCAAACCGGGACAGGGGAACACTGAAGCTTTCTTT.

This CDR3 is CASSSRQGSYNEQFF. The DNA for the CDR3 is TGCGCCAGCAGCTCCAGACAGGGTTCCTACAATGAGCAGTTCTTC. The rearrangement joins TRBV5-1 to TRBJ2-1; TRBD1 agrees at 7 bases. CDR1 is SGHRS and CDR2 is YFSETQ in the germline V gene. CDR3 length: 15 amino acids. Trimming cost V 3 bases and J 1 base; bases outside gene matches: 4.

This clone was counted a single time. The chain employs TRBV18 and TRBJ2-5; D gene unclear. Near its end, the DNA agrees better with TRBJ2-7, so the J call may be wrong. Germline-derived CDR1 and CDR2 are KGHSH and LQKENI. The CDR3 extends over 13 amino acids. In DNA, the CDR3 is TGTGCCAGCTCTGGTCAGGCACCCTACGAGCAGTACTTC. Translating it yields CASSGQAPYEQYF.

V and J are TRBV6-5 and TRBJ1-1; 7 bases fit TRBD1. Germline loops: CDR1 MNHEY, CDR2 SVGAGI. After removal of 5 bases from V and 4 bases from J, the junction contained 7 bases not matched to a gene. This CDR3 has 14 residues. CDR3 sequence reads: CASSGSPGGTEAFF. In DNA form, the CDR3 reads TGTGCCAGCAGTGGTTCCCCAGGGGGCACTGAAGCTTTCTTT.

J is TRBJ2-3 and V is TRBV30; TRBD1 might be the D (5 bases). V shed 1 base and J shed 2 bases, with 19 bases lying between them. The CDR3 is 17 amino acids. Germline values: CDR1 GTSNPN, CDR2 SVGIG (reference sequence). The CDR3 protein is CAWSAPPQDTDTDTQYF. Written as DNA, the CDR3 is TGTGCCTGGAGTGCCCCCCCCCAGGACACTGACACAGATACGCAGTATTTT.

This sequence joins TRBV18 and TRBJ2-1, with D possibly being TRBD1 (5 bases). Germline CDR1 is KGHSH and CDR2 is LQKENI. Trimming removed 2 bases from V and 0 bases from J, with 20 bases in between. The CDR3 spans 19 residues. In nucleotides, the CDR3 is TGTGCCAGCTCACCATACCCCCTCTACAGGAATAGCTCCTACAATGAGCAGTTCTTC. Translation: CASSPYPLYRNSSYNEQFF.

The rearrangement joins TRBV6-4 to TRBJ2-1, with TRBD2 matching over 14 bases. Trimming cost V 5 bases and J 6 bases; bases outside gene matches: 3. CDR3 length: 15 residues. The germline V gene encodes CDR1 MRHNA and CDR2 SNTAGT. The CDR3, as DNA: TGTGCCAGCAGTCGACTAGCGGGGGGGTTCAATGAGCAGTTCTTC. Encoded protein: CASSRLAGGFNEQFF.